Below, 32 T cell receptor beta chains from the same sample are listed, as sequenced in a study of tumor-infiltrating lymphocytes in primary liver carcinoma. Starting from 500 ng of total RNA, TCR beta cDNA was produced with a primer in the constant region. Libraries covering TCR beta were generated through three nested multiplex PCR rounds (using a slightly modified ARM-PCR). TRBV1-TRBV30 forward primers paired with a C-beta reverse primer drove the first two PCR rounds, roughly 10 cycles each. One entry per CDR3 protein, called by TCRdb with MiXCR from the multiplex PCR reads. The data hold about 310,000 distinct CDR3 sequences, with 58% observed a single time. Unsorted whole blood served as the source of blood RNA, and germline DNA was extracted as well. Sequences were obtained from peripheral blood. The receptor set was obtained from a woman under 40 with primary liver carcinoma and hepatitis B virus infection.

A note on this clonotype: This may come from a read error, since a much larger clone is one base off. CDR3 nucleotide sequence: TGCAGCGTCCATAGGGTTTCCTACAATGGGCAGTTCTTC. The encoded protein is CSVHRVSYNGQFF. The rearrangement links TRBV29-1 to TRBJ2-1; D is undetermined. CDR3 length: 13 amino acids. The germline V gene has CDR1 SQVTM and CDR2 ANQGSEA.

Concerning this clonotype itself: A read error may produce the germline difference seen at one junction end. CDR3 sequence: CDSSLAGVIIDQFF. The DNA of the CDR3 is TGTGACAGCAGCTTAGCGGGAGTAATTATTGATCAGTTCTTC. The chain has TRBV11-2 and TRBJ2-1, with 9 bases that match TRBD2. Germline V gene sequence: CDR1 SGHAT, CDR2 FQNNGV. This CDR3 has 14 residues.

This clonotype was counted only a few times. The V gene is TRBV10-3, the J gene TRBJ2-7, with 8 bases fitting TRBD2. The V and J ends lost 8 bases and 5 bases, in that order; junction bases with no gene match: 8. CDR1 is ENHRY and CDR2 is SYGVKD in the germline V gene. CDR3 length: 13 residues. CDR3 in amino acids: CAIRGPTSDEQYF. The DNA for the CDR3 is TGTGCCATCCGGGGCCCGACTAGCGACGAGCAGTACTTC.

This clonotype appeared a single time. This may come from a read error, since a much larger clone is one base off. The V and J genes are TRBV12-3 or TRBV12-4 and TRBJ2-3, with TRBD2 as a possible D gene (5 bases). Trimming removed 8 bases from V and 3 bases from J, with 21 bases in between. The CDR3 length is 16 residues. In DNA form, the CDR3 reads TGTGCCAGCGGTAACGGGCCCAGCGGCCGGACAGATACGCAGTATTTT. It yields the protein CASGNGPSGRTDTQYF.

As concerns this clonotype: A read error may account for a junction end that differs from germline. The chain is built from TRBV11-2 and TRBJ2-1, with TRBD2 matching over 10 bases. The CDR3 is 22 amino acids. Germline values: CDR1 SGHAT, CDR2 FQNNGV. In DNA, the CDR3 is TGTGCCAGCAGCTTACTCCCTCCCTACCTTCGACTAGCGGGCAGTGTCGACAATAAGCAGTTCTTC. Translation: CASSLLPPYLRLAGSVDNKQFF.

Note on this clonotype: Here the CDR3 omits its conserved ending phenylalanine or tryptophan, so a read error is the likely source. The V and J genes are TRBV11-2 and TRBJ1-1, with D possibly matching TRBD1 (5 bases). The germline gives CDR1 SGHAT, CDR2 FQNNGV. The CDR3 has 17 residues. V lost 5 bases to trimming and J lost 4 bases, with 23 bases between them. DNA of the CDR3: TGTGCCAGCAGCCTCAGCCAGACCAGATATGGGGGCACTGAAGCTTTCCCT. It translates to CASSLSQTRYGGTEAFP.

The chain carries TRBV7-3 and TRBJ2-5; a weak D match, TRBD1 (6 bases). Germline lookup yields CDR1 SGHTA and CDR2 FQGTGA. This CDR3 has 14 residues. Between the trimmed V and J ends, which lost 8 bases and 3 bases, there was a span of 16 bases. The DNA of the CDR3 is TGTGCCAGCTGCGCACAGGGTGGGGAAGAGACCCAGTACTTC. As protein: CASCAQGGEETQYF.

The chain has TRBV12-3 or TRBV12-4 and TRBJ2-5; TRBD2 is a possible D gene (5 bases). With 6 bases removed from V and 6 bases from J, the gap between germline ends came to 23 bases. There are 16 residues in the CDR3. This CDR3 reads CASSPTPGLKGKTQYF. CDR3 in DNA: TGTGCCAGCAGCCCAACGCCGGGATTAAAAGGGAAGACCCAGTACTTC.

Concerning this clonotype itself: Sequence at one end of the junction differs from germline and may be a read error. The chain is built from TRBV11-3 and TRBJ2-2, with D maybe TRBD2 (6 bases). CDR1 and CDR2 from the germline V gene are SGHNT and YENEEA. The CDR3 is 14 residues long. This CDR3 is CDSSLGRGNGELFF. The CDR3 DNA reads as TGTGACAGCAGCCTGGGCCGCGGGAACGGGGAGCTGTTTTTT.

The V call is TRBV6-5, the J call TRBJ2-3, with D perhaps given as TRBD1 or TRBD2 (5 bases each). This CDR3 has 15 residues. Trimming stripped 5 bases from V and 3 bases from J, with 15 bases between. CDR1 is MNHEY, CDR2 SVGAGI, per germline. The CDR3 bases are TGTGCCAGCAGTCCCCGGGGCAGGGAGACAGATACGCAGTATTTT. Amino acids: CASSPRGRETDTQYF.

This clonotype was counted at least ten times. This chain joins TRBV11-2 and TRBJ2-2; the D is unclear. The V end lost 0 bases, the J end lost 7 bases, and 6 bases lay between the germline ends. Germline V gene data show CDR1 as SGHAT and CDR2 as FQNNGV. CDR3 length: 13 residues. Here the CDR3 reads CASSLDLVGELFF. For the CDR3, the DNA is TGTGCCAGCAGCTTAGATCTGGTCGGGGAGCTGTTTTTT.

Concerning this clonotype: This sequence may be a read error, since a much larger clone differs from it by one base. J is TRBJ2-2 and V is TRBV4-2; D is perhaps TRBD1 (6 bases). The CDR3 has 13 amino acids. Germline assignment: CDR1 LGHNA and CDR2 YNFKEQ. Trimming cost V 1 base and J 10 bases, with 10 bases left between them. CDR3 sequence: CASSQVGAEELFF. DNA for the CDR3: TGTGCCAGCAGCCAAGTGGGGGCCGAGGAGCTGTTTTTT.

Points on this clonotype: This CDR3 fails to terminate in the conserved phenylalanine or tryptophan, so it likely reflects a read error. V is TRBV6-1 and J is TRBJ2-2; D not resolved. Trimming took 4 bases from V and 7 from J, leaving 4 bases between them. This CDR3 spans 11 amino acids. In germline, CDR1 is MNHNS, CDR2 SASEGT. The CDR3: CASSAFGELFL. The CDR3 coding sequence is TGTGCCAGCAGTGCCTTCGGGGAGCTGTTTCTT.

A remark on this clonotype: Mismatch with germline at one junction end may stem from a read error. J is TRBJ1-2 and V is TRBV11-2; D unclear. The CDR3 sequence is 15 residues long. Germline CDR1 and CDR2: SGHAT and FQNNGV. The CDR3, as DNA: TGTGCCAGCAGCCCTCGCTGGTCAACAAACTATGGCTACACTTTC. Protein: CASSPRWSTNYGYTF.

In its sample, this clonotype was seen a few times. Since a much larger clone is just one base distant, this may be a read error. This chain links TRBV6-6 with TRBJ2-7; D remains unclear. Germline V lookup: CDR1 MNHNY, CDR2 SVGAGI (reference sequence). The CDR3 spans 11 residues. As DNA, the CDR3 is TGTGCCGGCAGTTTCGTCGGCGAGCAGTACTTC. Protein product: CAGSFVGEQYF.

This clonotype was counted between two and nine times. The chain has TRBV6-1 and TRBJ2-1; TRBD2 agrees at 13 bases. The V segment lost 8 bases and the J segment 6 bases; nucleotides outside the gene matches: 7. This CDR3 contains 15 residues. Germline lookup yields CDR1 MNHNS and CDR2 SASEGT. CDR3: CASSELAGGLNEQFF. DNA for the CDR3: TGTGCCAGCTCTGAACTAGCGGGAGGGCTCAATGAGCAGTTCTTC.

A word on this clonotype: This sequence may be a read error, since a much larger clone differs from it by one base. The rearrangement joins TRBV29-1 to TRBJ2-1, with 8 nucleotides matching TRBD1. The CDR3 covers 17 residues. CDR1 and CDR2 (germline): SQVTM, ANQGSEA. CDR3 nucleotide sequence: TGCAGCGTTGGAACGGGACAGGTGAATGTTGACTACAATAAGCAGTTCTTC. Residues: CSVGTGQVNVDYNKQFF.

This clonotype appeared a few times. This sequence joins TRBV6-1 and TRBJ1-2; no clear D gene. Per germline, CDR1 MNHNS and CDR2 SASEGT. Between the trimmed V and J ends, which lost 2 bases and 0 bases, there was a span of 10 bases. The CDR3 spans 15 residues. The CDR3 DNA follows: TGTGCCAGCAGTGAAAGGCATTTCGCTAACTATGGCTACACCTTC. Protein product: CASSERHFANYGYTF.

The V and J genes are TRBV28 and TRBJ2-1; 8 positions match TRBD2. Losses at the gene ends were 2 bases for V and 9 bases for J; bases not matched to a gene: 9. The CDR3 has 15 amino acids. Germline CDR1 and CDR2: MDHEN and SYDVKM. The CDR3 coding sequence is TGTGCCAGCAGTTTAGGGCTAGCGGGCCTGGGTGAGCAGTTCTTC. This encodes CASSLGLAGLGEQFF.

The chain carries TRBV7-9 and TRBJ2-2, with 7 bases that match TRBD1. The CDR3 is 21 amino acids. J was trimmed by 4 bases and V by 3 bases; bases with no gene match: 23. CDR1 SEHNR and CDR2 FQNEAQ come from the germline V gene (reference sequence). CDR3: CASSFNRGQTIRWRVTGELFF. CDR3 nucleotides: TGTGCCAGCAGCTTCAACAGGGGTCAAACTATCAGATGGCGTGTCACCGGGGAGCTGTTTTTT.

Here the CDR3 reads CASSQRDQGYYEQYF. The CDR3 region has the DNA TGTGCCAGCAGCCAGAGGGATCAGGGATACTACGAGCAGTACTTC. V usage is TRBV11-1 and J usage is TRBJ2-7; D may be TRBD1 or TRBD2 (5 bases each). Germline V lookup: CDR1 SGHAT, CDR2 FQDESV (reference sequence). The CDR3 covers 15 residues. The V gene lost 5 bases and the J gene lost 3 bases, with 17 bases spanning the gap. The whole variable domain, remainder taken from reference TRBV11-1 and TRBJ2-7, is EAEVAQSPRYKITEKSQAVAFWCDPISGHATLYWYRQILGQGPELLVQFQDESVVDDSQLPKDRFSAERLKGVDSTLKIQPAELGDSAMYLCASSQRDQGYYEQYFGPGTRLTVT.

The table lists this clonotype with a few counts. Being one base from a much bigger clone, this may be a read error. The chain carries TRBV29-1 and TRBJ2-7; 10 positions match TRBD1. This CDR3 has 15 amino acids. Germline V lookup: CDR1 SQVTM, CDR2 ANQGSEA. Written as DNA, the CDR3 is TGCAGCGTTGAGTCCGGGACAGGGGTTTTCTACGAGCAGCACTTC. Residues: CSVESGTGVFYEQHF.

This clonotype was detected only a few times. The chain carries TRBV12-5 and TRBJ2-5, with TRBD2 matching 14 bases. The J segment lost 5 bases and the V segment lost 8 bases, leaving 7 bases of the junction unmatched. Germline V CDR1 and CDR2: LGHNT, FRNRAP. The CDR3 is 15 amino acids. CDR3 residues: CASRLAGGPVETQYF. In DNA form, the CDR3 reads TGTGCTAGTAGACTAGCGGGAGGGCCGGTGGAGACCCAGTACTTC.

This clonotype has at least ten counts. V and J are TRBV5-4 and TRBJ2-5; D might be TRBD2 (6 bases). CDR1 and CDR2 from the germline V gene are SGHNT and YYREEE (reference sequence). V shed 4 bases and J shed 2 bases, with 12 bases lying between them. The CDR3 consists of 14 residues. CDR3 coding DNA: TGTGCCAGCAGCCCGGGGACTGCTCAAGAGACCCAGTACTTC. Its translation: CASSPGTAQETQYF.

The CDR3 DNA sequence: TGCAGTGCTAGATGGGACAGGGGGCGCGGAGAACAGTACTTC. It is translated as CSARWDRGRGEQYF. The chain combines TRBV20-1 with TRBJ2-7; 12 bases fit TRBD1. Germline V gives CDR1 DFQATT, CDR2 SNEGSKA (reference sequence). V gave up 2 bases and J gave up 10 bases; unmatched junction bases: 9. CDR3 length equals 14 residues.

The rearrangement joins TRBV7-9 to TRBJ2-1, with TRBD2 matching over 10 bases. The germline V gene has CDR1 SEHNR and CDR2 FQNEAQ (reference sequence). This CDR3 is 16 amino acids long. Losses at the gene ends were 4 bases for V and 2 bases for J; bases not matched to a gene: 5. CDR3: CASSSSGTSAYNEQFF. The CDR3 nucleotides are TGTGCCAGCAGCTCGAGCGGGACTAGCGCCTACAATGAGCAGTTCTTC. Supplemented by reference TRBV7-9 and TRBJ2-1, the full variable domain reads DTGVSQNPRHKITKRGQNVTFRCDPISEHNRLYWYRQTLGQGPEFLTYFQNEAQLEKSRLLSDRFSAERPKGSFSTLEIQRTEQGDSAMYLCASSSSGTSAYNEQFFGPGTRLTVL.

The rearrangement uses TRBV10-3 and TRBJ2-1; D remains unclear. Germline values: CDR1 ENHRY, CDR2 SYGVKD. V was cut by 0 bases and J by 10 bases, with 7 bases left in between. The CDR3 has 12 amino acids. DNA of the CDR3: TGTGCCATCAGTGAGTCGACACAAGAGCAGTTCTTC. Its protein is CAISESTQEQFF.

This clonotype appeared many times. V and J are TRBV6-5 and TRBJ2-7; 9 bases agree with TRBD1. Germline CDR1 is MNHEY and CDR2 is SVGAGI. The CDR3 covers 13 residues. Unmatched junction bases numbered 5, after V lost 6 bases and J lost 5 bases. The DNA for the CDR3 is TGTGCCAGCAGGGGGACAGGGACCGACGAGCAGTACTTC. It translates to CASRGTGTDEQYF.

Regarding this clonotype: This clone may be a read error of a much larger clone one base away. The rearrangement joins TRBV6-6 to TRBJ2-6, with D possibly matching TRBD2 (6 bases). V shed 5 bases and J shed 8 bases, with 13 bases lying between them. Germline lookup yields CDR1 MNHNY and CDR2 SVGAGI (reference sequence). This CDR3 is built from 14 residues. For the CDR3, the DNA is TGTGCCAGCAGTCCAGGGAGCGGGTCCAACGTCCTGACTTTC. This encodes CASSPGSGSNVLTF.

As regards this clonotype: One end of the junction does not line up with germline, which may come from a read error. The chain uses TRBV11-2 and TRBJ2-3, with TRBD1 as a possible D gene (5 bases). Looked up from germline, CDR1 is SGHAT and CDR2 is FQNNGV. The CDR3 is 17 amino acids. This CDR3 reads CASSLYGSPSDTDAQYF. The CDR3 bases are TGTGCCAGTAGCTTATATGGCTCCCCCTCGGACACAGATGCGCAGTATTTT.

The chain links TRBV10-3 to TRBJ2-1; 10 nucleotides agree with TRBD2. Germline trimming cut 7 bases from V and 5 bases from J; bases unmatched to any gene: 8. The CDR3 spans 15 residues. Germline CDR1 and CDR2: ENHRY and SYGVKD. The CDR3 spells CAITVAGGLDNEQFF. The CDR3, as DNA: TGTGCCATCACTGTAGCGGGGGGCCTGGACAATGAGCAGTTCTTC.

This clonotype was counted many times. J is TRBJ2-7 and V is TRBV11-2; 9 positions agree with TRBD2. The CDR3 totals 14 residues. Germline loops: CDR1 SGHAT, CDR2 FQNNGV. V shed 5 bases, J shed 0 bases, and the junction held 2 bases outside the gene matches. CDR3 region: CASSISGSSYEQYF. The CDR3 DNA sequence: TGTGCCAGCAGCATTAGCGGGAGCTCCTACGAGCAGTACTTC.